The 24 T cell receptor beta chains below were found in one sample sequenced in a study of blood T cell repertoires in COVID-19. Profiled with immunoSEQ multiplex PCR; TCRdb holds only in-frame clones, not every one. The table lists under 450,000 clones, about 88% of them singletons. Source material: PBMCs or T cells enriched from blood (not recorded which). The receptor set was obtained from a woman in her thirties who had recovered from COVID-19.

The chain carries TRBV28 and TRBJ1-1, with D possibly matching TRBD1 (6 bases). Trimming cost V 7 bases and J 3 bases, with 27 bases left between them. The CDR3 has 18 residues. Germline lookup yields CDR1 MDHEN and CDR2 SYDVKM. The CDR3 spells CASIAGGPGQVGDTEAFF. The DNA of the CDR3 is TGTGCCAGCATCGCCGGGGGGCCGGGGCAAGTTGGGGACACTGAAGCTTTCTTT.

This chain joins TRBV4-1 and TRBJ1-5; TRBD1 might be the D (6 bases). Trimming stripped 2 bases from V and 7 bases from J, with 15 bases between. The CDR3 length is 15 residues. The germline gives CDR1 MGHRA, CDR2 YSYEKL. CDR3 region: CASSQIAGAGQPQHF. Here the CDR3 DNA reads TGCGCCAGCAGCCAAATCGCAGGGGCCGGGCAGCCCCAGCATTTT.

This chain links TRBV6-5 with TRBJ2-1, with TRBD1 matching 8 bases. V gave up 6 bases and J gave up 5 bases; unmatched junction bases: 3. CDR1 MNHEY and CDR2 SVGAGI come from the germline V gene. There are 13 residues in the CDR3. CDR3 coding DNA: TGTGCCAGCAGCAGGGGGCAGGACAATGAGCAGTTCTTC. This sequence encodes CASSRGQDNEQFF.

This rearrangement joins TRBV4-1 to TRBJ2-5, with D possibly being TRBD2 (6 bases). This CDR3 is 17 amino acids long. Germline V lookup: CDR1 MGHRA, CDR2 YSYEKL. Trimming took 6 bases from V and 4 from J, leaving 24 bases between them. CDR3 protein: CASSSPRDSGLGETQYF. The CDR3 DNA is TGCGCCAGCAGTTCTCCTCGGGATAGCGGTCTGGGAGAGACCCAGTACTTC.

The CDR3 loop is CASRVQGAWTEAFF. CDR3 DNA: TGTGCCAGCAGAGTCCAGGGGGCATGGACTGAAGCTTTCTTT. J is TRBJ1-1 and V is TRBV2; 8 bases are shared with TRBD1. The CDR3 is 14 amino acids. Germline CDR1 reads SNHLY; CDR2 reads FYNNEI. With 6 bases clipped from V and 5 bases from J, the junction kept 8 bases outside the gene matches.

Here the CDR3 reads CASQISGEQYF. The CDR3 DNA is TGTGCCAGCCAGATCTCGGGCGAGCAGTACTTC. The gene calls are TRBV28 and TRBJ2-7; D uncertain. Germline values: CDR1 MDHEN, CDR2 SYDVKM. V lost 8 bases, J lost 6 bases, and 11 bases lay in between. This CDR3 is built from 11 residues.

This clone was picked up one time. This chain links TRBV6-5 with TRBJ2-1; 8 bases agree with TRBD2. The CDR3 extends over 14 amino acids. The germline V gene encodes CDR1 MNHEY and CDR2 SVGAGI. V trimming: 6 bases; J trimming: 6 bases; junction bases outside the gene matches: 7. The CDR3, as DNA: TGTGCCAGCAGCCGTAGCGGGACGGCCAATGAGCAGTTCTTC. This gives the protein CASSRSGTANEQFF.

The chain's CDR3 is CASRGTVYNEQFF. The CDR3 DNA is TGTGCCAGCCGCGGGACAGTCTACAATGAGCAGTTCTTC. The chain combines TRBV5-6 with TRBJ2-1; perhaps TRBD1 as D (7 bases). CDR3 size: 13 residues. CDR1 and CDR2 (germline): SGHDT, YYEEEE. V lost 7 bases to trimming and J lost 3 bases, with 11 bases between them. Complete variable domain (other parts from reference TRBV5-6 and TRBJ2-1): DAGVTQSPTHLIKTRGQQVTLRCSPKSGHDTVSWYQQALGQGPQFIFQYYEEEERQRGNFPDRFSGHQFPNYSSELNVNALLLGDSALYLCASRGTVYNEQFFGPGTRLTVL.

This clone was counted once. This chain connects TRBV7-2 to TRBJ1-2; 10 bases fit TRBD1. V gave up 5 bases and J gave up 6 bases; unmatched junction bases: 9. The CDR3 contains 15 residues. The germline CDR1 and CDR2 sequences are SGHTA and FQGNSA. CDR3: CASSPPGQGFDGYTF. CDR3 DNA: TGTGCCAGCAGCCCCCCGGGACAGGGGTTCGATGGCTACACCTTC. Combining the CDR3 with reference TRBV7-2 and TRBJ1-2 gives the whole variable domain GAGVSQSPSNKVTEKGKDVELRCDPISGHTALYWYRQSLGQGLEFLIYFQGNSAPDKSGLPSDRFSAERTGGSVSTLTIQRTQQEDSAVYLCASSPPGQGFDGYTFGSGTRLTVV.

The chain couples TRBV28 to TRBJ2-7; TRBD2 matches 9 bases. CDR1 is MDHEN and CDR2 is SYDVKM in the germline V gene. Germline trimming cut 2 bases from V and 0 bases from J; bases unmatched to any gene: 5. The CDR3 runs 16 residues. In DNA form, the CDR3 reads TGTGCCAGCAGTTTAGGGACTAGCTTAAGCTCCTACGAGCAGTACTTC. This encodes CASSLGTSLSSYEQYF.

This clone appeared once. The chain is built from TRBV6-5 and TRBJ1-5; weak D call: TRBD1 (5 bases). Trimming removed 5 bases from V and 1 base from J, with 12 bases in between. There are 15 residues in the CDR3. Germline CDR1 MNHEY, CDR2 SVGAGI. The CDR3 DNA reads as TGTGCCAGCAGTAACACAGGCCCCAGCAATCAGCCCCAGCATTTT. Protein product: CASSNTGPSNQPQHF.

This rearrangement joins TRBV25-1 to TRBJ2-7; 9 bases match TRBD2. Germline CDR1 is MGHDK and CDR2 is SYGVNS. Unmatched junction bases numbered 15, after V lost 2 bases and J lost 7 bases. The CDR3 is 17 amino acids. CDR3 loop: CASSEPHSAGGPGEQYF. In DNA, the CDR3 is TGTGCCAGCAGTGAACCGCATTCGGCGGGGGGGCCGGGGGAGCAGTACTTC.

The V gene is TRBV2, the J gene TRBJ2-4, with TRBD2 matching 8 bases. The length of the CDR3 is 15 residues. With 6 bases clipped from V and 4 bases from J, the junction kept 8 bases outside the gene matches. Germline V lookup: CDR1 SNHLY, CDR2 FYNNEI. The CDR3 here is CASSGAAGGKNIQYF. CDR3 nucleotide sequence: TGTGCCAGCAGCGGAGCCGCGGGGGGAAAAAACATTCAGTACTTC.

The CDR3 loop is CASSATRDRGRNTEAFF. The DNA for the CDR3 is TGTGCCAGCAGCGCGACCCGGGACAGGGGGCGGAACACTGAAGCTTTCTTT. The gene calls are TRBV7-9 and TRBJ1-1; 12 bases map to TRBD1. V gave up 5 bases and J gave up 1 base; unmatched junction bases: 8. The CDR3 covers 17 residues. Germline lookup yields CDR1 SEHNR and CDR2 FQNEAQ (reference sequence).

The V and J genes are TRBV5-1 and TRBJ1-1; D may be TRBD1 (5 bases). Germline CDR1 is SGHRS and CDR2 is YFSETQ. The CDR3 covers 14 residues. Between the trimmed V and J ends, which lost 1 base and 2 bases, there was a span of 9 bases. The CDR3, as DNA: TGCGCCAGCAGCTTGTATGGGGCTAACACTGAAGCTTTCTTT. Translating gives CASSLYGANTEAFF.

The genes are TRBV6-5 and TRBJ1-2; 7 positions agree with TRBD1. The CDR3 runs to 14 residues. The V gene end was trimmed by 6 bases and the J gene end by 7 bases; junction bases not matched to a gene: 11. CDR1 MNHEY and CDR2 SVGAGI come from the germline V gene. CDR3 coding DNA: TGTGCCAGCAGCGCCCCGACAGGGAATCCTGGCTACACCTTC. Its translation is CASSAPTGNPGYTF.

The chain recombines TRBV4-1 with TRBJ1-2; TRBD1 matches 10 bases. The V gene's germline CDR1 is MGHRA and CDR2 YSYEKL. The CDR3 is made up of 18 amino acids. J lost 1 base, V lost 3 bases, and 11 bases had no gene match. The CDR3: CASSHAGTGAIVNYGYTF. CDR3 sequence (DNA): TGCGCCAGCAGCCATGCCGGGACAGGGGCCATAGTTAACTATGGCTACACCTTC.

J is TRBJ2-2 and V is TRBV29-1; tentative D call: TRBD1 (6 bases). Trimming took off 6 bases at V and 2 bases at J, with 13 bases between the two ends. There are 14 residues in the CDR3. Germline lookup yields CDR1 SQVTM and CDR2 ANQGSEA. CDR3 loop: CSVPGHPNTGELFF. CDR3 nucleotides: TGCAGCGTCCCGGGACATCCTAACACCGGGGAGCTGTTTTTT.

This clone was recorded only once. The chain joins TRBV3-1 (or the pseudogene TRBV3-2) to TRBJ2-2; D unresolved. The V end lost 1 base, the J end lost 8 bases, and 8 bases lay between the germline ends. The CDR3 length is 13 residues. Germline CDR1 reads LGHDT; CDR2 reads YNNKEL (reference sequence). In DNA, the CDR3 is TGTGCCAGCAGCCAAGGAAGCGCGGGGGAGCTGTTTTTT. Encoded protein: CASSQGSAGELFF.

This chain links TRBV24-1 with TRBJ1-2, with D tentatively TRBD1 (5 bases). With 3 bases removed from V and 3 bases from J, the gap between germline ends came to 25 bases. This CDR3 has 19 amino acids. The germline gives CDR1 KGHDR, CDR2 SFDVKD. Written as DNA, the CDR3 is TGTGCCACCAGTGATCAGAAACCAGCGGGACGACCCGTGGACTATGGCTACACCTTC. This encodes CATSDQKPAGRPVDYGYTF.

Only one count was recorded for this clone. The chain has TRBV5-1 and TRBJ2-2; TRBD1 matches 8 bases. Trimming removed 7 bases from V and 2 bases from J; junction bases left unmatched: 4. The CDR3 runs to 14 residues. Germline V gives CDR1 SGHRS, CDR2 YFSETQ. The CDR3 DNA reads TGCGCCAGCGGGGGACAGGTTAACACCGGGGAGCTGTTTTTT. Protein: CASGGQVNTGELFF.

V gene TRBV6-5 combines with J gene TRBJ1-1; possible D gene TRBD1, 5 bases. The CDR3 is 15 residues long. Germline V lookup: CDR1 MNHEY, CDR2 SVGAGI. The V and J ends lost 6 bases and 2 bases respectively, with 16 bases between them. This CDR3 is CASSPLRQLNTEAFF. The CDR3 nucleotides read TGTGCCAGCAGCCCCCTTCGACAGCTAAACACTGAAGCTTTCTTT.

The chain links TRBV5-1 to TRBJ2-3; the match to TRBD2 covers 11 bases. CDR1 is SGHRS, CDR2 YFSETQ, per germline. V shed 2 bases and J 5 bases; nucleotides not matched to a gene: 7. This CDR3 is built from 16 residues. As DNA, the CDR3 is TGCGCCAGCAGCTTATTAGCGGGGGGGCCTGGAGATACGCAGTATTTT. Amino acid sequence: CASSLLAGGPGDTQYF.

V is TRBV13 and J is TRBJ2-7, with D perhaps matching TRBD1 (6 bases). The CDR3 covers 15 residues. V lost 5 bases, J lost 0 bases, and 14 bases lay in between. Looked up from germline, CDR1 is PRHDT and CDR2 is FYEKMQ (reference sequence). The CDR3 here is CASSPWGQDSYEQYF. The CDR3 nucleotides read TGTGCCAGCAGCCCATGGGGACAAGACTCCTACGAGCAGTACTTC.